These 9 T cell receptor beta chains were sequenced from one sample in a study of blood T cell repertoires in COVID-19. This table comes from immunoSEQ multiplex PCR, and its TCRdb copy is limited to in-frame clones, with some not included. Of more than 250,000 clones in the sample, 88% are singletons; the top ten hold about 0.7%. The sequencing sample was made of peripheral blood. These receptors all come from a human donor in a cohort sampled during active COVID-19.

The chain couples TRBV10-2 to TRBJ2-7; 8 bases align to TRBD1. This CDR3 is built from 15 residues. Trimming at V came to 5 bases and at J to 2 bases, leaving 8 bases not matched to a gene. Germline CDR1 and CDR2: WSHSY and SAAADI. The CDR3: CASSPNDRGPYEQYF. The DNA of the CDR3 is TGCGCCAGCAGTCCGAACGACAGGGGCCCCTACGAGCAGTACTTC.

The CDR3 is CASSVGPGLAGEGEQYF. CDR3 bases: TGTGCCAGCAGCGTAGGCCCCGGACTAGCGGGAGAAGGAGAGCAGTACTTC. The V and J genes are TRBV9 and TRBJ2-7; TRBD2 aligns across 13 bases. V lost 0 bases and J lost 7; bases outside the gene matches: 10. CDR3 length equals 17 residues. The V gene's germline CDR1 is SGDLS and CDR2 YYNGEE.

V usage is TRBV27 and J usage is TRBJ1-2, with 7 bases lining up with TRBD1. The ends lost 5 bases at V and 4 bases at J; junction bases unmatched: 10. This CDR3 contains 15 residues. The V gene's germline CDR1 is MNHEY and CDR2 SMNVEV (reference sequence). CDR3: CASSAQPSGGYGYTF. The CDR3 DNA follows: TGTGCCAGCAGTGCTCAACCCTCAGGGGGCTATGGCTACACCTTC.

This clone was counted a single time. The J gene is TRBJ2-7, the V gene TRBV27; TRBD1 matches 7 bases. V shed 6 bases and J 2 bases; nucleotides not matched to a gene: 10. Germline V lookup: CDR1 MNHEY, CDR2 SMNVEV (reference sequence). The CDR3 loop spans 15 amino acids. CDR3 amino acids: CASSPSTGQAYEQYF. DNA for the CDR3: TGTGCCAGCAGCCCATCGACAGGACAGGCCTACGAGCAGTACTTC.

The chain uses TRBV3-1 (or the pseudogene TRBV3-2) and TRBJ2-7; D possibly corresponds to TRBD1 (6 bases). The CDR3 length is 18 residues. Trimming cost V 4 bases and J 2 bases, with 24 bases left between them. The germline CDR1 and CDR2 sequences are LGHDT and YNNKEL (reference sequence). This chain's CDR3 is CASSPTPYLGQPTYEQYF. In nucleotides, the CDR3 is TGTGCCAGCAGCCCTACCCCCTACCTTGGACAGCCCACCTACGAGCAGTACTTC.

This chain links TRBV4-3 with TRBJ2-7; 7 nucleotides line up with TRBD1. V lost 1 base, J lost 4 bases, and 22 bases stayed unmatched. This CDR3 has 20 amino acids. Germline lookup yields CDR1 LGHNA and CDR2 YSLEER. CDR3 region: CASSQVFRTGVDILRYEQYF. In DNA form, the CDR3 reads TGCGCCAGCAGCCAAGTCTTTAGGACAGGCGTCGATATCCTACGGTACGAGCAGTACTTC.

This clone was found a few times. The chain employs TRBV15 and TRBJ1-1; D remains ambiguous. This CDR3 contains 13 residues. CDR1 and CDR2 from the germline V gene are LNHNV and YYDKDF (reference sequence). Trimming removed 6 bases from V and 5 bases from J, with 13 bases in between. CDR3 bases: TGTGCCACCAGTGCTATCGGTGTGACTGAAGCTTTCTTT. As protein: CATSAIGVTEAFF.

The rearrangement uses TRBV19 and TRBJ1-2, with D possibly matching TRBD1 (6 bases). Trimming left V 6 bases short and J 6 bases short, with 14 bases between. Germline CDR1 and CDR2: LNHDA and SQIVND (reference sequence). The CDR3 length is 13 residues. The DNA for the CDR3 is TGTGCCAGTAGAAGGGGGGGGTCGAATGGCTACACCTTC. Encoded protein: CASRRGGSNGYTF.

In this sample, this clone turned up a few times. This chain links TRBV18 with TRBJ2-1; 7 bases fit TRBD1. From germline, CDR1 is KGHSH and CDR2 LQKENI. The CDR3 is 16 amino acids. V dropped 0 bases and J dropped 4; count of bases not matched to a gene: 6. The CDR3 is CASSPPEGQIYNEQFF. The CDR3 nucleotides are TGTGCCAGCTCACCACCTGAGGGACAGATTTACAATGAGCAGTTCTTC.